This entry lists 5 T cell receptor beta chains sequenced from one sample in a study of blood T cell repertoires in COVID-19. Repertoires were generated with immunoSEQ multiplex PCR, while TCRdb's copy carries only in-frame clones and drops some. Of about 300,000 clones listed, around 89% are singletons. Sequenced: peripheral blood. These receptors were collected from a woman aged 45-60 years with COVID-19, enrolled during active disease.

The chain has TRBV4-1 and TRBJ2-1; TRBD2 might be the D (5 bases). This CDR3 has 15 amino acids. V was pared by 2 bases and J by 4 bases, with 12 bases between. The V gene's germline CDR1 is MGHRA and CDR2 YSYEKL. The CDR3 here is CASSQLAPGYNEQFF. In nucleotides, the CDR3 is TGCGCCAGCAGCCAACTAGCCCCGGGTTACAATGAGCAGTTCTTC.

V usage is TRBV6-5 and J usage is TRBJ1-4; 7 positions agree with TRBD1. The CDR3 extends over 14 amino acids. V lost 6 bases and J lost 4; bases outside the gene matches: 5. The germline gives CDR1 MNHEY, CDR2 SVGAGI. Here the CDR3 reads CASSRDSFNEKLFF. In nucleotides, the CDR3 is TGTGCCAGCAGCAGGGACAGCTTTAATGAAAAACTGTTTTTT.

V is TRBV19 and J is TRBJ1-1; weak D call: TRBD1 (5 bases). Germline V gene lookup returns CDR1 LNHDA and CDR2 SQIVND (reference sequence). Trimming removed 7 bases from V and 2 bases from J, with 17 bases in between. The CDR3 extends over 15 amino acids. CDR3 DNA: TGTGCCAGTACTTGGGGGTTCGGGGGAAACACTGAAGCTTTCTTT. Protein product: CASTWGFGGNTEAFF.

This chain links TRBV6-2 or TRBV6-3 with TRBJ2-7; a possible D gene is TRBD2 (7 bases). Deletions cut 5 bases from V and 6 bases from J, with 20 bases between. The CDR3 sequence is 15 residues long. The germline V gene has CDR1 MNHEY and CDR2 SVGEGT. The DNA for the CDR3 is TGTGCCAGCAGTAGACCCTTTCGGGGGGCCGGCGAGCAGTACTTC. Translation: CASSRPFRGAGEQYF.

The V and J genes are TRBV30 and TRBJ1-1; D is perhaps TRBD1 (6 bases). The CDR3 is 13 residues long. CDR1 and CDR2 (germline): GTSNPN, SVGIG (reference sequence). V was trimmed by 1 base and J by 1 base, leaving 7 bases between them. The CDR3 DNA follows: TGTGCCTGGAGTGAACAGGGGAACACTGAAGCTTTCTTT. This encodes CAWSEQGNTEAFF. The variable domain in full, completed from reference TRBV30 and TRBJ1-1, reads SQTIHQWPATLVQPVGSPLSLECTVEGTSNPNLYWYRQAAGRGLQLLFYSVGIGQISSEVPQNLSASRPQDRQFILSSKKLLLSDSGFYLCAWSEQGNTEAFFGQGTRLTVV.